This TCR beta chain was captured in a study of blood T cell repertoires in COVID-19. About the study: Collection of acute and convalescent COVID-19 samples took place in the United States, Italy and Spain. The cDNA or gDNA used as material had been derived from T cells, B-cell-depleted T cells, or PBMCs.

Source study methods: By means of reference gene primer amplification, nucleated cell counts were estimated. Assay used: immunoSEQ multiplex PCR; TCRdb lists only in-frame clones, some missing. V and J calls and clone size are those listed in that table; D and trimming were worked out from the DNA. The table includes some 370,000 clones, around 90% detected once. The CDR3 runs 15 residues. The germline CDR1 and CDR2 sequences are SNHLY and FYNNEI. V lost 5 bases, J lost 4 bases, and 9 bases stayed unmatched. The source is a man between 18 and 35 years old with active or convalescent COVID-19. The chain links TRBV2 to TRBJ2-7, with 9 bases aligning to TRBD2. Material for sequencing was peripheral blood. The CDR3 bases are TGTGCCAGCAGTTATCTAGCGGGGAGTATATACGAGCAGTACTTC. Translation: CASSYLAGSIYEQYF.